The T cell receptor beta chain described here comes from a study of radiotherapy plus CTLA-4 blockade in lung cancer. Whole-study context: Objective response rate was 18%; disease control rate, around 30%.

Clones were sequenced by immunoSEQ multiplex PCR, and TCRdb holds only the in-frame ones, with some missing. The sample yields 130,000 or so clones, around 89% seen once. This clone was counted once. This CDR3 has 17 amino acids. The V segment lost 5 bases and the J segment 5 bases; nucleotides outside the gene matches: 16. Germline CDR1 reads LNHDA; CDR2 reads SQIVND (reference sequence). Sample: peripheral blood, taken from a patient treated with radiotherapy plus ipilimumab. This TCR came from a human donor with non-small cell lung cancer that progressed on radiotherapy plus ipilimumab. The chain carries TRBV19 and TRBJ2-5; TRBD2 matches at 8 bases. CDR3 sequence reads: CASSLWTSRRGMETQYF. The CDR3, as DNA: TGTGCCAGTAGTCTCTGGACTAGCCGACGGGGGATGGAGACCCAGTACTTC.